Listed below are T cell receptor beta chains from one sample, sequenced in a study of early stage breast cancer tumors. The repertoire was sequenced with immunoSEQ multiplex PCR; TCRdb's copy has only in-frame clones and lacks some. The sample has 9,500 to 10,000 clones, about four fifths seen once. The source material was normal breast tissue next to the tumor. The receptors here all came from a person aged 40 to 49 with breast cancer. The CDR3 runs from the conserved cysteine through the conserved F or W. D genes are given only for firm matches. The listing skips clone size in some rows; elsewhere it reads once, few, many or a size class.

j_call	clone_size	d_call	v_call	cdr3_length	cdr3_aa	cdr3_nt
TRBJ2-7	-	TRBD2	TRBV11-2	16	CASSPGTSGPTYEQYF	TGTGCCAGCAGCCCAGGGACTAGCGGGCCGACCTACGAGCAGTACTTC
TRBJ2-1	-	TRBD2	TRBV2	12	CASSLTSGEQFF	TGTGCCAGCAGTTTGACTAGCGGCGAGCAGTTCTTC
TRBJ1-1	-	TRBD1	TRBV5-1	15	CASSLTGQGYTEAFF	TGCGCCAGCAGCTTGACGGGACAGGGGTACACTGAAGCTTTCTTT
TRBJ2-1	-	TRBD1	TRBV28	18	CASSSRGETTGGLNEQFF	TGTGCCAGCAGTTCCAGGGGGGAGACGACAGGGGGCTTGAATGAGCAGTTCTTC
TRBJ2-5	-	-	TRBV30	13	CAWSDDFRETQYF	TGTGCCTGGAGTGACGACTTCCGGGAGACCCAGTACTTC
TRBJ2-1	once	TRBD2	TRBV23-1	24	CASSHPQYLFSQKTSSHTISEQFF	TGCGCCAGCAGTCACCCCCAGTATTTGTTCTCCCAGAAGACTAGCTCCCACACGATTAGTGAGCAGTTCTTC
TRBJ2-7	-	-	TRBV19	14	CASSITKVSYEQYF	TGTGCCAGTAGTATAACAAAGGTCAGTTACGAGCAGTACTTC
TRBJ1-1	few	TRBD1	TRBV6-5	13	CASSLGTGGPAFF	TGTGCCAGCAGCCTCGGGACAGGGGGACCGGCTTTCTTT
TRBJ1-5	-	-	TRBV27	13	CASSQGYNQPQHF	TGTGCCAGCAGCCAGGGATACAATCAGCCCCAGCATTTT
TRBJ2-7	few	TRBD2	TRBV4-2	15	CASSQASGSSYEQYF	TGTGCCAGCAGCCAAGCTAGCGGGAGCTCCTACGAGCAGTACTTC
TRBJ2-1	-	-	TRBV10-2	17	CASSESRDQSSYNEQFF	TGCGCCAGCAGTGAGTCAAGGGACCAGAGCTCCTACAATGAGCAGTTCTTC
TRBJ2-1	-	-	TRBV21-1	18	CASSKEKRTTQPYNEQFF	TGTGCCAGCAGCAAAGAAAAGCGGACTACCCAACCTTACAATGAGCAGTTCTTC
TRBJ2-2	-	TRBD1	TRBV30	16	CACSRDRTPPAGELFF	TGTGCCTGCTCAAGGGACAGGACGCCCCCCGCCGGGGAGCTGTTTTTT
TRBJ1-1	-	-	TRBV30	12	CAWGPGRPEAFF	TGTGCCTGGGGCCCCGGCAGGCCCGAAGCTTTCTTT
TRBJ2-7	-	TRBD2	TRBV5-1	17	CASSNRLAGGPSYEQYF	TGCGCCAGCAGCAACAGACTAGCGGGAGGGCCCTCCTACGAGCAGTACTTC
TRBJ2-5	-	-	TRBV18	12	CASSPPGETQYF	TGTGCCAGCTCACCACCCGGAGAGACCCAGTACTTC
TRBJ2-5	-	-	TRBV5-6	14	CASSLVLSQETQYF	TGTGCCAGCAGCTTGGTCTTGTCTCAAGAGACCCAGTACTTC
TRBJ2-3	-	-	TRBV4-2	16	CASSRPRDTSTDTQYF	TGTGCCAGCAGCCGTCCCCGGGACACTAGCACAGATACGCAGTATTTT
TRBJ2-7	-	TRBD2	TRBV2	15	CASSGLAGRVSQQYF	TGTGCCAGCAGCGGACTAGCGGGGAGGGTATCGCAGCAGTACTTC
TRBJ1-1	-	-	TRBV2	13	CAIKGERATEAFF	TGTGCCATCAAGGGGGAAAGGGCTACTGAAGCTTTCTTT
TRBJ2-2	few	TRBD2	TRBV6-6	16	CASTQRGTSGTGELFF	TGTGCCAGCACCCAAAGGGGGACTAGCGGGACCGGGGAGCTGTTTTTT
TRBJ2-2	-	-	TRBV10-1	13	CASGPMNTGELFF	TGCGCCAGCGGACCGATGAACACCGGGGAGCTGTTTTTT
TRBJ1-6	-	TRBD1	TRBV30	12	CAWDRENSPLHF	TGTGCCTGGGACAGGGAGAATTCACCCCTCCACTTT
TRBJ2-7	-	TRBD2	TRBV7-6	15	CASSLASGSSYEQYF	TGTGCCAGCAGCTTAGCCAGCGGGAGCTCCTACGAGCAGTACTTC
TRBJ1-2	few	TRBD1	TRBV6-5	15	CASSYSSQGAEGYTF	TGTGCCAGCAGTTACTCATCACAGGGGGCCGAAGGCTACACCTTC
TRBJ2-5	once	-	TRBV30	14	CAWSVRWTGETQYF	TGTGCCTGGAGTGTACGGTGGACTGGAGAGACCCAGTACTTC
TRBJ2-1	-	TRBD2	TRBV7-3	15	CASSLLGTSGPGRFF	TGTGCCAGCAGCTTACTAGGGACTAGCGGGCCCGGGCGGTTCTTC
TRBJ2-2	-	TRBD2	TRBV13	16	CASSLLAGVYTGELFF	TGTGCCAGCAGCTTATTAGCGGGAGTCTACACCGGGGAGCTGTTTTTT
TRBJ2-1	large	-	TRBV29-1	11	CSVEDYNEQFF	TGCAGCGTTGAAGACTACAATGAGCAGTTCTTC